Below are 8 T cell receptor beta chains sequenced from a single sample in a study of T-cell reconstitution after alpha-beta-depleted transplantation in children (dated by TCRdb to 2016 to 2018). Libraries were prepared through PCR. Sequencing used an Illumina HiSeq 2500. Molecular barcoding was employed in the preparation of TCR libraries, with unique molecular identifiers being used to normalize TCRbeta repertoire quantification. TCRdb reran the public reads through fastp at Q25 and MiXCR, keeping productive beta chains. Merged by CDR3 protein, the rows form single entries marked with the most common genes and DNA. Within this sample are 330,000 or so distinct CDR3 sequences, with 10% of them counted one time only. The leading ten clones occupy less than 2.5% of the sample. The specimen comprised PBMCs from the stem cell graft donor, sampled from the stem cell graft. The source of these receptors is a human donor who donated a stem cell graft to a child with acute lymphoblastic leukemia.

A few counts support this clonotype. The rearrangement uses TRBV7-2 and TRBJ2-6; D not certain. The germline CDR1 and CDR2 sequences are SGHTA and FQGNSA. The CDR3 loop spans 17 amino acids. V shed 2 bases and J shed 0 bases, with 11 bases lying between them. CDR3 nucleotide sequence: TGTGCCAGCAGCTTAAGCAGGACCACCTCTGGGGCCAACGTCCTGACTTTC. It codes for CASSLSRTTSGANVLTF. The complete variable domain, with remaining parts taken from reference TRBV7-2 and TRBJ2-6, reads GAGVSQSPSNKVTEKGKDVELRCDPISGHTALYWYRQSLGQGLEFLIYFQGNSAPDKSGLPSDRFSAERTGGSVSTLTIQRTQQEDSAVYLCASSLSRTTSGANVLTFGAGSRLTVL.

This clonotype was picked up a small number of times. The chain joins TRBV7-2 to TRBJ1-6; D is possibly TRBD1 (6 bases). V was shortened by 1 base and J by 2 bases, with 9 bases between the two germline ends. The CDR3 has 16 amino acids. Germline V lookup: CDR1 SGHTA, CDR2 FQGNSA. The CDR3 DNA is TGTGCCAGCAGCTTAGAAGGACAGACCTATAATTCACCCCTCCACTTT. This encodes CASSLEGQTYNSPLHF. The variable domain in full, completed from reference TRBV7-2 and TRBJ1-6, reads GAGVSQSPSNKVTEKGKDVELRCDPISGHTALYWYRQSLGQGLEFLIYFQGNSAPDKSGLPSDRFSAERTGGSVSTLTIQRTQQEDSAVYLCASSLEGQTYNSPLHFGNGTRLTVT.

This clonotype appeared many times. The chain employs TRBV27 and TRBJ2-1; the D gene is possibly TRBD2 (6 bases). V gave up 6 bases and J gave up 7 bases, with 19 bases separating them. The CDR3 runs to 15 residues. Germline values: CDR1 MNHEY, CDR2 SMNVEV (reference sequence). The CDR3 nucleotides read TGTGCCAGCAGGCCTGGGGGAGGAGCCGGGAATGAGCAGTTCTTC. Encoded protein: CASRPGGGAGNEQFF.

This chain links TRBV7-2 with TRBJ2-1; possibly TRBD2 for D (6 bases). The CDR3 extends over 14 amino acids. Trimming removed 2 bases from V and 7 bases from J, with 12 bases in between. Germline values: CDR1 SGHTA, CDR2 FQGNSA. In DNA form, the CDR3 reads TGTGCCAGCAGCTTACAGCGGGCCATTAATGAGCAGTTCTTC. It yields the protein CASSLQRAINEQFF.

The V and J genes are TRBV28 and TRBJ2-5; D is ambiguous. The CDR3 has 14 residues. In germline, CDR1 is MDHEN, CDR2 SYDVKM. V lost 2 bases and J lost 12, with 19 bases in between. The CDR3 nucleotides are TGTGCCAGCAGTTTAGAACCATTCTCGACTCTAAAGTACTTC. It encodes CASSLEPFSTLKYF.

The CDR3 loop is CSAISTVNQPQHF. The CDR3 DNA reads as TGCAGTGCTATATCGACGGTAAATCAGCCCCAGCATTTT. The V gene is TRBV20-1, the J gene TRBJ1-5; no clear D. The germline CDR1 and CDR2 sequences are DFQATT and SNEGSKA (reference sequence). The germline V and J ends were trimmed by 4 bases and 4 bases, with 11 bases remaining between them. The CDR3 runs 13 residues.

The table lists this clonotype with a few counts. The CDR3 bases are TGCAGTGCTAGAGTGTTCGCGTCTCACAATGAGCAGTTCTTC. It encodes CSARVFASHNEQFF. The J gene is TRBJ2-1, the V gene TRBV20-1; D gene ambiguous. Trimming shortened V by 1 base and J by 5 bases, and 12 bases separated the two germline ends. Germline-derived CDR1 and CDR2 are DFQATT and SNEGSKA (reference sequence). The CDR3 runs 14 residues.

This sequence joins TRBV20-1 and TRBJ2-5; TRBD1 matches 8 bases. The V gene's germline CDR1 is DFQATT and CDR2 SNEGSKA (reference sequence). The CDR3 runs 15 residues. The trim removed 0 bases at V and 5 bases at J, leaving 8 bases unmatched. CDR3 amino acids: CSARDMDRVSETQYF. CDR3 bases: TGCAGTGCTAGAGATATGGACAGGGTGTCGGAGACCCAGTACTTC.